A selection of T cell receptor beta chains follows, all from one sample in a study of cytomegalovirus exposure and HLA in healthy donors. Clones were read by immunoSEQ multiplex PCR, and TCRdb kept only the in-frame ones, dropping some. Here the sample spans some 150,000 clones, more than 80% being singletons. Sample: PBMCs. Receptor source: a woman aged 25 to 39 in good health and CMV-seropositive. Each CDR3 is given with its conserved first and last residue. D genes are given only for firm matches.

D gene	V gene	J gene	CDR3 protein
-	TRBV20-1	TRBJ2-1	CSAGEVTKQFF
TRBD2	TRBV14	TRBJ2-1	CASSQDRGLVGHEQFF
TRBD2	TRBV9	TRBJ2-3	CASSVASERESTDTQYF
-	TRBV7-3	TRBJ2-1	CASSLTFQGGYNEQFF
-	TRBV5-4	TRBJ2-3	CASSLMGADTQYF
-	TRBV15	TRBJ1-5	CATSRPIVDQPQHF
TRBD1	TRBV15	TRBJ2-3	CATSRLGQGDGTDTQYF
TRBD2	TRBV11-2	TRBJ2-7	CASSLLAGFYEQYF
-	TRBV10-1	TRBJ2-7	CASSDLTEEQYF
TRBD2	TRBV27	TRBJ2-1	CASSLFGLALTRKFF
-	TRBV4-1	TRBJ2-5	CASSQVTGKTQYF
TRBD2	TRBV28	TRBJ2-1	CASSSTGLAGDSEQFF
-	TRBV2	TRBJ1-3	CASSDSMRYSGNTIYF
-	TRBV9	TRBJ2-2	CASSAAGSGKVNTGELFF
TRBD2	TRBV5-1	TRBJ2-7	CASSLVSGSVYEQYF
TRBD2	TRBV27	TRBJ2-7	CASSLGTLGGKQYF
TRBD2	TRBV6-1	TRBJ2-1	CASSEASGGANEQFF
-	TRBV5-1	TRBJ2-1	CASSGNNEQFF
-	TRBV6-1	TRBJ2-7	CASNPSGSYEQYF
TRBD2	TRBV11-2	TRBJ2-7	CASRAGTYEQYF
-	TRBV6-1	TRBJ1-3	CASSQGSSGNTIYF
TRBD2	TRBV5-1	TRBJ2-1	CASSLDRPVVAGEQFF
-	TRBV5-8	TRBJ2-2	CASSPPGTGELFF
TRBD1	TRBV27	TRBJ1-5	CASRQGALGNQPQHF
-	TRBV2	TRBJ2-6	CATKVYSSGANVLTF
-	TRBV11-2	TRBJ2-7	CASSRLANSYEQYF
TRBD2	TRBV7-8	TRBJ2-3	CASSSTGLRTDTQYF
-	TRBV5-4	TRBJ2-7	CASSLEAGRYEQYF
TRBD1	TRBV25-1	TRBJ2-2	CASSDRTGSNTGELFF
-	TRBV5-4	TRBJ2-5	CASSLGGEETQYF
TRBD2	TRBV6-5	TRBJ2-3	CASSSISGIVDTQYF
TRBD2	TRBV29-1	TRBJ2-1	CSAVLLAGDYNEQFF
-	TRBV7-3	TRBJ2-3	CASSPTKRDTQYF
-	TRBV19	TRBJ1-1	CASSIRDMWDEAFF
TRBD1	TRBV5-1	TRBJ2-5	CASSPPDRGEETQYF
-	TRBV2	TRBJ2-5	CASSDPRLEETQYF
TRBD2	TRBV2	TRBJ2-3	CASVGSKAGLVRPSYTDTQYF
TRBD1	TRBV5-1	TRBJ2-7	CASSLVAGGPSSYEQYF
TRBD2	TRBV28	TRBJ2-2	CASRYQRLAANTGELFF
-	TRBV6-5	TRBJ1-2	CASRSGTQGYTF
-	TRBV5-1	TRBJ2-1	CASSLASSSYNEQFF
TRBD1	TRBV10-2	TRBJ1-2	CASRGTANYGYTF
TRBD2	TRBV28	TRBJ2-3	CASSPLAGSTDTQYF
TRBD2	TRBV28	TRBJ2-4	CASSLNQRGGKNIQYF
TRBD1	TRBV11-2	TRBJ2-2	CASSASGTANTGELFF
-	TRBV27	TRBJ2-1	CASSLAGQRNEQFF
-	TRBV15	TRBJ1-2	CATSRELLQGYTF
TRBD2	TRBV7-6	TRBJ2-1	CASSFSGNYYNEQFF
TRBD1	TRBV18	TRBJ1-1	CASSPPRGRSDTEAFF
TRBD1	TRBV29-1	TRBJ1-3	CSVGGQASGNTIYF
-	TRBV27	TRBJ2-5	CASSLTFPGVGETQYF
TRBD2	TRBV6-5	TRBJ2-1	CASRNGLAGENEQFF
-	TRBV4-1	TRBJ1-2	CASSHQGTGYGYTF
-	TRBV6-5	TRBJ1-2	CASSHTPDRYGYTF
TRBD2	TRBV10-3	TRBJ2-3	CAIRGGLAGADTQYF